This T cell receptor beta chain was sequenced in a study of beta chain features in type 1 diabetes. Study-wide points: In type 1 diabetes patients, VDJ junctions had fewer insertions; deletions at these junctions were more frequent. Within patients, naive, central memory and Treg TCRB repertoires seemed more similar than within healthy donors. Shortening of TCRB CDR3s, moderate but significant, appeared in all four CD4+ subsets of Type 1 diabetes patients. The question left open here concerned HLA type influencing TCRB rearrangement.

Concerning this clone itself: Antigen unknown.

The single heparinised draw taken from each donor contained around 100 mL of blood on average. The isolated RNA, all of it, was reverse transcribed, so expressed TCRB transcripts were what got sequenced. Measured with immunoSEQ multiplex PCR; TCRdb has only the in-frame clones, and not every one. The repertoire holds more than 300,000 clones, with over 10% as singletons. This CDR3 has 14 residues. V shed 4 bases and J 3 bases; nucleotides not matched to a gene: 6. Germline-derived CDR1 and CDR2 are SGHNT and YYREEE (reference sequence). This chain joins TRBV5-4 and TRBJ2-7, with TRBD2 matching over 8 bases. The sequenced sample was naive CD4+ T cells from blood. This clonotype was obtained from a woman between 18 and 30 years old with type 1 diabetes. CDR3 region: CASSRPGGGYEQYF. CDR3 DNA: TGTGCCAGCAGCCGACCGGGAGGGGGCTACGAGCAGTACTTC.